One and the same sample provided the 14 T cell receptor beta chains below, sequenced in a study of cytomegalovirus exposure and HLA in healthy donors (dated by TCRdb to about 2017). Library creation used the immunoSEQ multiplex PCR assay. The multiplex PCR relied on a mix of 60 forward primers for TCR Vbeta segments and 13 reverse primers for TCR Jbeta segments. Sourced from immuneACCESS, this table was stored by TCRdb with only in-frame sequences that have V and J called. A share of the clones is absent; for the studies checked, an unresolved V gene accounts for under half, and the remainder has no known explanation. This sample holds under 200,000 clones; about 70% were observed only once. Clones ranked in the top ten supply 2.8% of the sample. Sample: PBMCs. The receptors here all came from a woman in her forties in good health and CMV-seropositive.

V and J are TRBV4-1 and TRBJ1-2, with a tentative D call TRBD1 (5 bases). V was pared by 4 bases and J by 7 bases, with 13 bases between. Per germline, CDR1 MGHRA and CDR2 YSYEKL. CDR3 length: 13 residues. The CDR3 is CASSPTAFGGYTF. The DNA for the CDR3 is TGCGCCAGCAGCCCGACAGCTTTCGGTGGCTACACCTTC.

The chain employs TRBV19 and TRBJ1-1, with TRBD1 identical over 8 bases. In germline, CDR1 is LNHDA, CDR2 SQIVND (reference sequence). The CDR3 sequence is 17 residues long. J lost 2 bases, V lost 1 base, and 9 bases had no gene match. The CDR3 DNA sequence: TGTGCCAGTAGTATAGGCAGGGGGCGCATCGTAAACACTGAAGCTTTCTTT. The encoded protein is CASSIGRGRIVNTEAFF.

The chain carries TRBV18 and TRBJ1-1; D remains ambiguous. Trimming removed 2 bases from V and 3 bases from J, with 7 bases in between. Germline assignment: CDR1 KGHSH and CDR2 LQKENI. The CDR3 runs 13 residues. The CDR3, as DNA: TGTGCCAGCTCACCAGCCGGGGACACTGAAGCTTTCTTT. Its translation: CASSPAGDTEAFF.

The gene calls are TRBV14 and TRBJ2-7; 8 bases are a match to TRBD1. Germline V lookup: CDR1 SGHDN, CDR2 FVKESK. V shed 4 bases and J 0 bases; nucleotides not matched to a gene: 2. CDR3 length equals 14 residues. In DNA form, the CDR3 reads TGTGCCAGCAGCCCCGGGACAGGCTCCTACGAGCAGTACTTC. Translation gives CASSPGTGSYEQYF.

The chain employs TRBV27 and TRBJ1-2, with TRBD1 matching over 11 bases. Germline lookup yields CDR1 MNHEY and CDR2 SMNVEV (reference sequence). This CDR3 has 14 amino acids. V was clipped by 4 bases and J by 5 bases; unmatched bases: 3. The CDR3 region is CASSSGTGGYGYTF. The CDR3 DNA reads TGTGCCAGCAGTTCGGGGACAGGGGGTTATGGCTACACCTTC.

V gene TRBV6-6 combines with J gene TRBJ1-2; D is undetermined. The V gene lost 2 bases and the J gene lost 2 bases, with 12 bases spanning the gap. This CDR3 region has 15 residues. The germline V gene encodes CDR1 MNHNY and CDR2 SVGAGI (reference sequence). CDR3 sequence: CASSYGWSENYGYTF. CDR3 nucleotides: TGTGCCAGCAGTTACGGTTGGTCGGAGAACTATGGCTACACCTTC.

This chain uses TRBV7-9 with TRBJ1-1, with 7 bases lining up with TRBD1. From germline, CDR1 is SEHNR and CDR2 FQNEAQ (reference sequence). V gave up 1 base and J gave up 5 bases; unmatched junction bases: 7. CDR3 length: 15 residues. This chain's CDR3 is CASSLVGRGETEAFF. The CDR3 bases are TGTGCCAGCAGCTTAGTAGGCAGGGGGGAGACTGAAGCTTTCTTT. The entire variable domain, with the rest obtained from reference TRBV7-9 and TRBJ1-1, is as follows: DTGVSQNPRHKITKRGQNVTFRCDPISEHNRLYWYRQTLGQGPEFLTYFQNEAQLEKSRLLSDRFSAERPKGSFSTLEIQRTEQGDSAMYLCASSLVGRGETEAFFGQGTRLTVV.

This chain connects TRBV15 to TRBJ2-1; 8 bases are shared with TRBD1. The junction had 3 bases not matched to a gene; V was cut back by 7 bases and J by 4 bases. The CDR3 contains 13 residues. Germline V gives CDR1 LNHNV, CDR2 YYDKDF (reference sequence). In DNA form, the CDR3 reads TGTGCCACCACAGGGGGCTCTTACAATGAGCAGTTCTTC. The encoded protein is CATTGGSYNEQFF.

The chain links TRBV11-2 to TRBJ2-2, with D possibly matching TRBD2 (6 bases). The CDR3 contains 16 residues. V was shortened by 4 bases and J by 3 bases, with 15 bases between the two germline ends. Germline CDR1 reads SGHAT; CDR2 reads FQNNGV. The CDR3 region has the DNA TGTGCCAGCAGCTCCATTCCCAGGGAGGACACCGGGGAGCTGTTTTTT. Translation: CASSSIPREDTGELFF.

The V call is TRBV12-5, the J call TRBJ2-3; possibly TRBD2 for D (6 bases). The CDR3 sequence is 15 residues long. The germline V and J ends were trimmed by 0 bases and 0 bases, with 7 bases remaining between them. Germline-derived CDR1 and CDR2 are LGHNT and FRNRAP. CDR3 sequence reads: CASGLVRGSTDTQYF. The CDR3 DNA sequence: TGTGCTAGTGGTTTGGTACGGGGGAGCACAGATACGCAGTATTTT.

The V and J genes are TRBV10-3 and TRBJ2-7, with 7 bases aligning to TRBD1. Trimming took 0 bases from V and 6 from J; bases not matched to a gene: 8. The CDR3 length is 15 residues. Germline CDR1 reads ENHRY; CDR2 reads SYGVKD. This CDR3 is CAISESDRRLSEQYF. The CDR3, as DNA: TGTGCCATCAGTGAGTCGGACAGGAGATTGAGCGAGCAGTACTTC.

This chain's CDR3 is CASSGGTSGFVNTQYF. CDR3 bases: TGTGCCAGCAGTGGGGGGACTAGCGGGTTTGTGAATACGCAGTATTTT. The chain employs TRBV6-1 and TRBJ2-3; TRBD2 matches 12 bases. CDR3 length: 16 amino acids. Looked up from germline, CDR1 is MNHNS and CDR2 is SASEGT. The trim removed 4 bases at V and 7 bases at J, leaving 9 bases unmatched.

The J gene is TRBJ2-7, the V gene TRBV6-5; D is undetermined. The germline V gene encodes CDR1 MNHEY and CDR2 SVGAGI. This CDR3 has 14 residues. V dropped 7 bases and J dropped 2 bases, with 15 bases sitting between them. The CDR3 loop is CASNSASRPYEQYF. The DNA of the CDR3 is TGTGCCAGCAACAGTGCGTCCCGCCCCTACGAGCAGTACTTC.

The V call is TRBV5-6, the J call TRBJ2-1; 11 bases map to TRBD1. The CDR3 loop spans 16 amino acids. Trimming cost V 0 bases and J 7 bases; bases outside gene matches: 6. The germline V gene encodes CDR1 SGHDT and CDR2 YYEEEE. Here the CDR3 DNA reads TGTGCCAGCAGCTTGGATTGGGGGACAGGGGGAAATGAGCAGTTCTTC. This sequence encodes CASSLDWGTGGNEQFF.